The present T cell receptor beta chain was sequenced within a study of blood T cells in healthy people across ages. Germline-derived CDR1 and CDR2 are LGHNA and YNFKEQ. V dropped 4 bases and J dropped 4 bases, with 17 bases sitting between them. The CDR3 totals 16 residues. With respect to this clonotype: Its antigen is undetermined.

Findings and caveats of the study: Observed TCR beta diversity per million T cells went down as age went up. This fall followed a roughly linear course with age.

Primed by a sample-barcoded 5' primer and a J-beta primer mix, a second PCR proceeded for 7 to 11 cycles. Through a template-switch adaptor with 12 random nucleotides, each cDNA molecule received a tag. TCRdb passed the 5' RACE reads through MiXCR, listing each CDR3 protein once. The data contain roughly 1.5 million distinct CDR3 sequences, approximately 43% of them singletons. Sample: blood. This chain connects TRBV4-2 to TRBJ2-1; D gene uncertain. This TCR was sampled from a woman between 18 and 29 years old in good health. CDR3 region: CASSRREDVGYNEQFF. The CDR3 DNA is TGTGCCAGCAGCCGACGCGAGGACGTGGGGTACAATGAGCAGTTCTTC.